This TCR beta chain derives from a study of blood T cells in healthy people across ages. Through a sample-barcoded 5' primer and a J-beta primer mix, a second PCR was run for about 6 to 11 cycles. TCRdb passed the 5' RACE reads through MiXCR, listing each CDR3 protein once. Of 1,500,000 or so distinct CDR3 sequences in the sample, approximately 63% were seen once. Germline V gene data show CDR1 as DFQATT and CDR2 as SNEGSKA (reference sequence). The germline V and J ends were trimmed by 1 base and 1 base, with 10 bases remaining between them. This CDR3 is 14 amino acids long. This clonotype appeared once.

Input material: blood. The sequence was collected from a man aged 18 to 30 in good health. The chain recombines TRBV20-1 with TRBJ2-5; the D is unclear. The CDR3 nucleotides are TGCAGTGCTAGAGTTTGTACACCCCAAGAGACCCAGTACTTC. This sequence encodes CSARVCTPQETQYF.